This TCR beta chain was found in a study of a mutant IDH1 vaccine in newly diagnosed glioma. Study-wide context: The treated group averaged approximately 42 years old and was roughly 60% male, about 38% female. The earlier regimen, radiotherapy, temozolomide, or both, was most often both.

Trimming pared 11 bases from V and 2 bases from J, leaving 13 bases between. The length of the CDR3 is 13 residues. Germline V gene sequence: CDR1 MDHEN, CDR2 SYDVKM. Assay: immunoSEQ multiplex PCR; the TCRdb copy retains only in-frame clones and omits some. The table has roughly 86,000 clones, about 82% seen once. Remarks on this clone: Its antigen is unidentified.

Time point: baseline, week 1 (first vaccination visit). Treatment specified: pre-vaccination baseline after standard-of-care therapy. There were new WHO grade 3 or 4 astrocytomas in the donors, and these were IDH1-mutant and ATRX-lost. Study results and limitations: Any relationship between pseudoprogression and changes in top peripheral T cell clonotypes seemed absent.

The sequence came from a man between 40 and 49 years old with glioma. Here the sequenced sample was PBMCs, taken from a glioma patient treated with radiotherapy, temozolomide or both. The chain employs TRBV28 and TRBJ2-1; a weak D match, TRBD2 (6 bases). The CDR3 sequence: CAAKRRAYNEQFF. CDR3 nucleotide sequence: TGTGCCGCCAAGCGGAGGGCCTACAATGAGCAGTTCTTC.